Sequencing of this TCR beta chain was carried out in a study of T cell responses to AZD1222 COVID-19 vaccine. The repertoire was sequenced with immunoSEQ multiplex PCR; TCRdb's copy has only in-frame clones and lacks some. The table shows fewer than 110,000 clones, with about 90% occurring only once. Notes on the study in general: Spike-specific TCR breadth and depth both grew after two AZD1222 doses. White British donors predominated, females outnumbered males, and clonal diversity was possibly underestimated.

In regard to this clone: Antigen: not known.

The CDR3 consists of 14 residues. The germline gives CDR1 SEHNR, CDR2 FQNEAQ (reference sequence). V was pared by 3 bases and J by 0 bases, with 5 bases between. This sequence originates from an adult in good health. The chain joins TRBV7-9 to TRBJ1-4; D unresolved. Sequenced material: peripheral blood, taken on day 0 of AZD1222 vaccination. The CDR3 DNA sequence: TGTGCCAGCAGCTTTGGTCCAACTAATGAAAAACTGTTTTTT. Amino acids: CASSFGPTNEKLFF.